These 9 T cell receptor beta chains were all obtained from the same sample, sequenced in a study of CD4 and CD8 cells across lung adenocarcinoma regions (dated 2018 in TCRdb). Library creation used PCR. The sequencer listed for this sample is HiSeq X Ten. TCRdb cleaned the public reads at Q25 with fastp, built clones with MiXCR and kept in-frame beta chains. Every distinct CDR3 protein forms one entry, paired with its most common genes and DNA. Counted in this sample were some 3,700 distinct CDR3 sequences; around 54% of them appeared once. 20% to 25% of the sample is in the top ten clones. The source material was CD4+ T cells from the margin of a lung tumor. The cell subset or site label here, explained by the study, means: tumor margin region. These receptors were collected from a female donor with lung adenocarcinoma. The CD4 and CD8 labels of this study may be unreliable.

The gene calls are TRBV6-5 and TRBJ2-2, with D hard to call. The CDR3 has 14 residues. The germline V gene has CDR1 MNHEY and CDR2 SVGAGI. Trimming shortened V by 3 bases and J by 16 bases, and 21 bases separated the two germline ends. The CDR3 here is CASSYNGPTGKQFF. CDR3 in DNA: TGTGCCAGCAGTTATAACGGGCCCACCGGTAAGCAGTTTTTT.

The chain recombines TRBV24-1 with TRBJ2-1; D possibly corresponds to TRBD1 (5 bases). Germline CDR1 KGHDR, CDR2 SFDVKD. Trimming took off 4 bases at V and 5 bases at J, with 5 bases between the two ends. CDR3 size: 12 residues. The CDR3 here is CATSDRDNEQFF. The CDR3 DNA follows: TGTGCCACCAGTGACAGGGACAATGAGCAGTTCTTC.

The chain has TRBV27 and TRBJ2-1; D not certain. The V and J ends lost 4 bases and 6 bases respectively, with 10 bases between them. Germline V CDR1 and CDR2: MNHEY, SMNVEV (reference sequence). The CDR3 spans 13 residues. CDR3 sequence: CASSSSPVNEQFF. The CDR3 coding sequence is TGTGCCAGCAGTTCCTCTCCTGTCAATGAGCAGTTCTTC.

The gene calls are TRBV28 and TRBJ2-3, with D tentatively TRBD1 or TRBD2 (6 bases each). With 8 bases removed from V and 9 bases from J, the gap between germline ends came to 27 bases. Germline CDR1 is MDHEN and CDR2 is SYDVKM. This CDR3 region has 16 residues. The CDR3 here is CASRGSGGRDKETQYF. DNA of the CDR3: TGTGCCAGCCGGGGGTCCGGGGGCAGGGACAAAGAGACGCAGTATTTT.

This clonotype was counted only a few times. The chain recombines TRBV18 with TRBJ2-1, with D possibly TRBD2 on 5 matching bases. This CDR3 is 17 amino acids long. V shed 2 bases and J shed 0 bases, with 14 bases lying between them. Germline CDR1 KGHSH, CDR2 LQKENI. The CDR3 loop is CASSPLAGPSSYNEQFF. The CDR3 DNA follows: TGTGCCAGCTCACCATTGGCGGGCCCAAGCTCCTACAATGAGCAGTTCTTC.

The chain is built from TRBV24-1 and TRBJ2-1; D remains ambiguous. The CDR3 contains 15 residues. From germline, CDR1 is KGHDR and CDR2 SFDVKD. Trimming cost V 1 base and J 5 bases, with 11 bases left between them. For the CDR3, the DNA is TGTGCCACCAGTGATTTTTGGAGAACCAACAATGAGCAGTTCTTC. Protein sequence: CATSDFWRTNNEQFF.

A few counts support this clonotype. The rearrangement joins TRBV6-1 to TRBJ2-6; no reliable D call. The germline CDR1 and CDR2 sequences are MNHNS and SASEGT. The CDR3 loop spans 14 amino acids. V was cut by 7 bases and J by 2 bases, with 9 bases left in between. Here the CDR3 DNA reads TGTGCCAGCACGACGCCCCCTGGGGCCAACGTCCTGACTTTC. This sequence encodes CASTTPPGANVLTF.

The table lists this clonotype with a few counts. This sequence joins TRBV28 and TRBJ2-1; D may be TRBD2 (6 bases). This CDR3 spans 15 amino acids. The V gene's germline CDR1 is MDHEN and CDR2 SYDVKM. V gave up 7 bases and J gave up 8 bases, with 21 bases separating them. CDR3: CASTLRWEVGDEQFF. In DNA, the CDR3 is TGTGCCAGCACCCTAAGGTGGGAGGTTGGTGATGAGCAGTTCTTC.

This clonotype is judged medium-sized. This chain uses TRBV6-1 with TRBJ2-2; TRBD1 is a possible D gene (6 bases). The V end lost 9 bases, the J end lost 7 bases, and 24 bases lay between the germline ends. The V gene's germline CDR1 is MNHNS and CDR2 SASEGT. The CDR3 covers 16 residues. The CDR3 spells CASYDRSRGMVGELFF. CDR3 nucleotides: TGTGCCAGTTATGACCGGAGCAGGGGAATGGTCGGGGAGCTGTTTTTT.